The 22 T cell receptor beta chains below come from one sample, sequenced in a study of T cell responses to AZD1222 COVID-19 vaccine. The repertoire was sequenced with immunoSEQ multiplex PCR; TCRdb's copy has only in-frame clones and lacks some. Seen here are roughly 140,000 clones, 92% observed once, and the top ten hold 9.3%. Here the sequenced sample was peripheral blood, taken 28 days after the second AZD1222 dose. The source is an adult who received the AZD1222 COVID-19 vaccine.

This chain links TRBV5-1 with TRBJ2-1; D may be TRBD1 (6 bases). CDR1 is SGHRS, CDR2 YFSETQ, per germline. This CDR3 is built from 17 residues. V lost 0 bases and J lost 0, with 13 bases in between. The CDR3 loop reads CASSLDRVGSSYNEQFF. The CDR3 nucleotides read TGCGCCAGCAGCTTGGACAGGGTGGGTAGCTCCTACAATGAGCAGTTCTTC.

V and J are TRBV18 and TRBJ1-5; 7 nucleotides agree with TRBD1. The germline V gene has CDR1 KGHSH and CDR2 LQKENI. Trimming removed 4 bases from V and 6 bases from J; junction bases left unmatched: 6. The length of the CDR3 is 14 residues. The CDR3 nucleotides are TGTGCCAGCTCACGCGGGACAGAAAGTCAGCCCCAGCATTTT. It is translated as CASSRGTESQPQHF.

V gene TRBV18 combines with J gene TRBJ2-2; 12 bases map to TRBD1. V gave up 1 base and J gave up 7 bases; unmatched junction bases: 7. The CDR3 consists of 17 residues. CDR1 and CDR2 from the germline V gene are KGHSH and LQKENI. The CDR3 sequence: CASSPRDRGREIGELFF. DNA of the CDR3: TGTGCCAGCTCACCACGGGACAGGGGGCGCGAAATCGGGGAGCTGTTTTTT.

The rearrangement links TRBV10-1 to TRBJ2-7, with 7 nucleotides matching TRBD1. The CDR3 consists of 15 residues. CDR1 is WNHNN, CDR2 SYGVQD, per germline (reference sequence). The V and J ends lost 3 bases and 3 bases, in that order; junction bases with no gene match: 8. Written as DNA, the CDR3 is TGCGCCAGCAGTGATTTGGGCAGGGGGATCTACGAGCAGTACTTC. It codes for CASSDLGRGIYEQYF.

The chain links TRBV7-2 to TRBJ2-7; TRBD2 might be the D (6 bases). CDR1 SGHTA and CDR2 FQGNSA come from the germline V gene. The V and J ends lost 1 base and 4 bases respectively, with 11 bases between them. CDR3 length: 14 residues. Here the CDR3 DNA reads TGTGCCAGCAGCTTAGTCGGGGGAGAATACGAGCAGTACTTC. Translating it yields CASSLVGGEYEQYF.

This chain joins TRBV12-3 or TRBV12-4 and TRBJ2-1, with D unclear. V was trimmed by 5 bases and J by 9 bases, leaving 14 bases between them. CDR3 length: 13 residues. The CDR3 DNA reads as TGTGCCAGCAGTCCCCCGGGTGGTCCTGAGCAGTTCTTC. Its protein product is CASSPPGGPEQFF.

The chain employs TRBV5-6 and TRBJ2-1; D is unresolved. V lost 2 bases and J 6 bases, leaving 3 bases between the germline ends. The germline gives CDR1 SGHDT, CDR2 YYEEEE. This CDR3 contains 11 residues. DNA of the CDR3: TGTGCCAGCAGCTTTGCCAATGAGCAGTTCTTC. Translation: CASSFANEQFF.

CDR3 DNA sequence: TGTGCCAGCAGTTACGGACAGCACTACGAGCAGTACGTC. This codes for CASSYGQHYEQYV. V and J are TRBV6-2 or TRBV6-3 and TRBJ2-7, with TRBD1 as a possible D gene (6 bases). CDR3 size: 13 residues. The V gene's germline CDR1 is MNHEY and CDR2 SVGEGT. Trimming took off 2 bases at V and 3 bases at J, with 8 bases between the two ends.

The chain combines TRBV5-1 with TRBJ1-2; D ambiguous. Germline V gene data show CDR1 as SGHRS and CDR2 as YFSETQ. Trimming removed 4 bases at V and 3 bases at J, with 7 bases between. The CDR3 spans 12 residues. CDR3 coding DNA: TGCGCCAGCAGCCCGCAGGACTATGGCTACACCTTC. Amino acid sequence: CASSPQDYGYTF.

The chain combines TRBV7-9 with TRBJ2-2, with D maybe TRBD2 (5 bases). The CDR3 length is 19 residues. V was shortened by 4 bases and J by 0 bases, with 21 bases between the two germline ends. Germline assignment: CDR1 SEHNR and CDR2 FQNEAQ (reference sequence). As DNA, the CDR3 is TGTGCCAGCAGCTCTACCCCCCTTTCGTGGAGGACGAACACCGGGGAGCTGTTTTTT. It translates to CASSSTPLSWRTNTGELFF.

The V gene is TRBV19, the J gene TRBJ1-5, with a weak D call TRBD1 (6 bases). CDR3 length equals 17 residues. Between the trimmed V and J ends, which lost 5 bases and 2 bases, there was a span of 19 bases. The germline V gene encodes CDR1 LNHDA and CDR2 SQIVND (reference sequence). In nucleotides, the CDR3 is TGTGCCAGTAGTCCAAGGGGTAGGGGGAGGGGCAATCAGCCCCAGCATTTT. It specifies CASSPRGRGRGNQPQHF.

The V call is TRBV7-9, the J call TRBJ2-7; 8 bases map to TRBD1. The CDR3 spans 15 residues. The trim removed 5 bases at V and 5 bases at J, leaving 11 bases unmatched. Germline V CDR1 and CDR2: SEHNR, FQNEAQ (reference sequence). The CDR3 DNA reads as TGTGCCAGCAGCCCCAGCAGGGGGCCGAAGGACGAGCAGTACTTC. The encoded protein is CASSPSRGPKDEQYF.

The chain employs TRBV11-2 and TRBJ1-3, with D tentatively TRBD1 (5 bases). Germline V gene lookup returns CDR1 SGHAT and CDR2 FQNNGV. This CDR3 has 14 amino acids. The V end lost 5 bases, the J end lost 2 bases, and 10 bases lay between the germline ends. The CDR3 spells CASSRTGAGNTIYF. The CDR3 bases are TGTGCCAGCAGCCGAACAGGAGCTGGAAACACCATATATTTT. Using reference TRBV11-2 and TRBJ1-3 for the parts outside the CDR3, the full variable domain is EAGVAQSPRYKIIEKRQSVAFWCNPISGHATLYWYQQILGQGPKLLIQFQNNGVVDDSQLPKDRFSAERLKGVDSTLKIQPAKLEDSAVYLCASSRTGAGNTIYFGEGSWLTVV.

This sequence joins TRBV2 and TRBJ1-2; no clear D. Trimming took 1 base from V and 0 from J, leaving 9 bases between them. Germline values: CDR1 SNHLY, CDR2 FYNNEI. CDR3 length: 15 amino acids. The DNA of the CDR3 is TGTGCCAGCAGTGAAGTGGAGACACCTAACTATGGCTACACCTTC. Translated, it gives CASSEVETPNYGYTF.

This clone showed up just once. The chain recombines TRBV7-2 with TRBJ2-3; D remains unclear. The V gene's germline CDR1 is SGHTA and CDR2 FQGNSA. V lost 3 bases and J lost 4, with 14 bases in between. The CDR3 runs 15 residues. The DNA for the CDR3 is TGTGCCAGCAGCTTCGGTCCAGGCGTCGCAGATACGCAGTATTTT. The encoded protein is CASSFGPGVADTQYF.

This clone was seen a single time. Additional DNA sequences in this sample encode the identical CDR3. The chain recombines TRBV4-3 with TRBJ2-1; D ambiguous. Trimming cost V 3 bases and J 7 bases, with 10 bases left between them. Germline lookup yields CDR1 LGHNA and CDR2 YSLEER. This CDR3 region has 13 residues. The CDR3 is CASSQETSNEQFF. Here the CDR3 DNA reads TGCGCCAGCAGCCAGGAGACTTCTAATGAGCAGTTCTTC.

This rearrangement joins TRBV9 to TRBJ1-3; no clear D. Germline values: CDR1 SGDLS, CDR2 YYNGEE. Trimming removed 0 bases from V and 4 bases from J, with 14 bases in between. The length of the CDR3 is 16 residues. The chain's CDR3 is CASSVGAPQLGNTIYF. The CDR3 nucleotides are TGTGCCAGCAGCGTAGGGGCACCGCAGTTGGGAAACACCATATATTTT.

This chain joins TRBV4-1 and TRBJ1-1; tentatively, D is TRBD1 (5 bases). The germline CDR1 and CDR2 sequences are MGHRA and YSYEKL. The V end lost 0 bases, the J end lost 4 bases, and 12 bases lay between the germline ends. CDR3 length equals 15 residues. The chain's CDR3 is CASSQEGGLVTEAFF. The DNA for the CDR3 is TGCGCCAGCAGCCAAGAGGGGGGGTTGGTCACTGAAGCTTTCTTT.

The J gene is TRBJ1-2, the V gene TRBV25-1; no definite D call. Per the germline V gene, CDR1 is MGHDK and CDR2 is SYGVNS. With 8 bases removed from V and 6 bases from J, the gap between germline ends came to 10 bases. This CDR3 has 11 amino acids. The CDR3 protein is CASSAGNGYTF. The CDR3, as DNA: TGTGCCAGCTCTGCCGGGAATGGCTACACCTTC.

This sequence joins TRBV5-1 and TRBJ1-6, with 8 bases lining up with TRBD1. The CDR3 is 16 amino acids. Losses at the gene ends were 0 bases for V and 6 bases for J; bases not matched to a gene: 5. The germline V gene encodes CDR1 SGHRS and CDR2 YFSETQ. DNA for the CDR3: TGCGCCAGCAGCTTGGCAGGGGGCAGAGGTAATTCACCCCTCCACTTT. Translated: CASSLAGGRGNSPLHF.

The genes are TRBV27 and TRBJ1-1; 12 bases align to TRBD1. This CDR3 comprises 15 residues. Trimming removed 4 bases from V and 3 bases from J; junction bases left unmatched: 3. Looked up from germline, CDR1 is MNHEY and CDR2 is SMNVEV (reference sequence). The CDR3 sequence is CASSSGTGGYTEAFF. The CDR3 region has the DNA TGTGCCAGCAGTTCCGGGACAGGGGGCTACACTGAAGCTTTCTTT.

The chain combines TRBV19 with TRBJ1-5, with 8 bases identical to TRBD1. The CDR3 extends over 16 amino acids. Germline-derived CDR1 and CDR2 are LNHDA and SQIVND (reference sequence). V lost 10 bases and J lost 3; bases outside the gene matches: 14. The CDR3 bases are TGTGCCACTCAAACATCGGACAGGGCTTTCAATCAGCCCCAGCATTTT. This gives the protein CATQTSDRAFNQPQHF.